These 9 T cell receptor beta chains share one sample of origin, sequenced in a study of CD8 T cells in ankylosing spondylitis. Findings of the study overall: A motif of roughly eight highly homologous TCR beta variants was seen as apparently characteristic of ankylosing spondylitis blood.

No antigen is known for these receptors. TCRdb used MiXCR to reprocess the 5' RACE reads, holding one entry per CDR3 protein. The profile shows some 330,000 distinct CDR3 sequences, 6.5% to 10% of them singletons. Sequencing input: blood, either unsorted or a sorted T cell fraction (not recorded which). Every receptor here comes from a male donor with ankylosing spondylitis.

This chain joins TRBV20-1 and TRBJ1-5; the D is unclear. This CDR3 is 13 amino acids long. CDR1 and CDR2 (germline): DFQATT, SNEGSKA (reference sequence). Trimming cost V 3 bases and J 5 bases, with 11 bases left between them. The CDR3 is CSARTLQHQPQHF. The CDR3, as DNA: TGCAGTGCTAGGACCCTACAACATCAGCCCCAGCATTTT.

There are many counts of this clonotype. The chain carries TRBV19 and TRBJ2-1, with D unresolved. CDR3 size: 13 residues. Trimming cost V 1 base and J 13 bases, with 14 bases left between them. Germline lookup yields CDR1 LNHDA and CDR2 SQIVND (reference sequence). CDR3 sequence (DNA): TGTGCCAGTAGTATAGCGAACTTCCCGAGTCAGTTCTTC. Residues: CASSIANFPSQFF.

The chain couples TRBV27 to TRBJ1-1; D unresolved. V gave up 4 bases and J gave up 5 bases, with 17 bases separating them. The germline V gene encodes CDR1 MNHEY and CDR2 SMNVEV (reference sequence). The CDR3 covers 15 residues. Written as DNA, the CDR3 is TGTGCCAGCAGTTCCCTGATTGGAGCGGGTACTGAAGCTTTCTTT. This encodes CASSSLIGAGTEAFF.

This clonotype was counted only a few times. The CDR3 DNA follows: TGTGCCAGTAAGCTCAATACCTACAATGAGCAGTTCTTC. It codes for CASKLNTYNEQFF. The V call is TRBV19, the J call TRBJ2-1, with no clear D. This CDR3 is built from 13 residues. V lost 7 bases and J 2 bases, leaving 9 bases between the germline ends. CDR1 is LNHDA, CDR2 SQIVND, per germline (reference sequence).

This clonotype was found a few times. This sequence joins TRBV19 and TRBJ2-1; TRBD2 aligns across 12 bases. The junction had 5 bases not matched to a gene; V was cut back by 5 bases and J by 6 bases. The germline gives CDR1 LNHDA, CDR2 SQIVND (reference sequence). The CDR3 extends over 15 amino acids. CDR3 region: CASSPTSGRLNEQFF. Here the CDR3 DNA reads TGTGCCAGTAGTCCCACTAGCGGGAGGCTCAATGAGCAGTTCTTC. The full variable domain, rest sourced from reference TRBV19 and TRBJ2-1, is DGGITQSPKYLFRKEGQNVTLSCEQNLNHDAMYWYRQDPGQGLRLIYYSQIVNDFQKGDIAEGYSVSREKKESFPLTVTSAQKNPTAFYLCASSPTSGRLNEQFFGPGTRLTVL.

The V gene is TRBV29-1, the J gene TRBJ2-7; D is ambiguous. CDR3 length equals 13 residues. Germline assignment: CDR1 SQVTM and CDR2 ANQGSEA. V gave up 4 bases and J gave up 1 base, with 11 bases separating them. The CDR3: CSVVDGFSYEQYF. The CDR3 DNA sequence: TGCAGCGTTGTGGACGGTTTTTCCTACGAGCAGTACTTC.

This clonotype was counted many times. This chain uses TRBV6-5 with TRBJ2-7; TRBD1 might be the D (6 bases). Trimming took 4 bases from V and 1 from J, leaving 11 bases between them. The CDR3 sequence is 14 residues long. Germline CDR1 reads MNHEY; CDR2 reads SVGAGI. Here the CDR3 reads CASSSNRVSYEQYF. DNA for the CDR3: TGTGCCAGCAGTTCCAACAGGGTGTCCTACGAGCAGTACTTC.

The V and J genes are TRBV6-1 and TRBJ2-7, with D tentatively TRBD2 (6 bases). Trimming stripped 6 bases from V and 5 bases from J, with 17 bases between. The CDR3 runs to 14 residues. Germline V gene sequence: CDR1 MNHNS, CDR2 SASEGT. As DNA, the CDR3 is TGTGCCAGCAGGGTAGCGGTGGCGGTCCACGAGCAGTACTTC. It yields the protein CASRVAVAVHEQYF.

The V and J genes are TRBV27 and TRBJ2-3, with D perhaps matching TRBD1 or TRBD2 (7 bases each). Germline CDR1 reads MNHEY; CDR2 reads SMNVEV (reference sequence). V was clipped by 5 bases and J by 0 bases, with 27 bases between them. This CDR3 is built from 20 residues. The CDR3 spells CASSPGTDWELATSTDTQYF. CDR3 in DNA: TGTGCCAGCAGTCCCGGGACAGATTGGGAACTAGCGACGAGCACAGATACGCAGTATTTT.